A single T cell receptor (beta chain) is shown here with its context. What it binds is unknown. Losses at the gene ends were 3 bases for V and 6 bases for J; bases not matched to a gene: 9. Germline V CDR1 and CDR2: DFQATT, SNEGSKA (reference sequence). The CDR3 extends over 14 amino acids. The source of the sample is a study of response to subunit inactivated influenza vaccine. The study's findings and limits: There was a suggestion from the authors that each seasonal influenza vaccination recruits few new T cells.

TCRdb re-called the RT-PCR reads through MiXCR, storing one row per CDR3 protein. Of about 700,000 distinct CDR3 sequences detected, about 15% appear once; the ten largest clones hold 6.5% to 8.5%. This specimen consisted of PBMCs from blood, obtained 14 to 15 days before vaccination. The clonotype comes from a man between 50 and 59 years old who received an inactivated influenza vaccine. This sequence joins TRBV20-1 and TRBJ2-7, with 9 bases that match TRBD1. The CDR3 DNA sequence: TGCAGTGCTAGGCGGGACAGGGAATTAATCGAGCAGTACTTC. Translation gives CSARRDRELIEQYF.